This TCR beta chain was sequenced in a study of a mutant IDH1 vaccine in newly diagnosed glioma. Study-wide context: Most had both radiotherapy and temozolomide beforehand; others had only one. Study conclusions and caveats: The study observed vaccine-induced immune responses in roughly 95% of patients.

As regards this clone: What it recognizes is unknown.

Described time point: week 23, last vaccination. Every single dose of the vaccine, 300 ug of mutant IDH1 20-mer peptide, came with topical imiquimod. Using immunoSEQ multiplex PCR, the repertoire was profiled, and TCRdb retains in-frame clones only, with some absent. This table has about 44,000 clones, approximately 90% appearing once. The sequence derives from a middle-aged man with glioma. The starting material was PBMCs, obtained from a glioma patient whose treatment included an IDH1 peptide vaccine.

The CDR3 is CASSAYRVTNEKLFF. CDR3 nucleotide sequence: TGTGCCAGCAGTGCCTACAGGGTAACTAATGAAAAACTGTTTTTT. The chain links TRBV6-5 to TRBJ1-4, with a possible D match to TRBD1 (6 bases). The CDR3 has 15 amino acids. The germline V and J ends were trimmed by 5 bases and 1 base, with 11 bases remaining between them. The germline gives CDR1 MNHEY, CDR2 SVGAGI.